The clone carrying this T cell receptor beta chain occurred a few times. Its antigen is unknown. V lost 2 bases and J lost 2; bases outside the gene matches: 1. This CDR3 comprises 14 residues. Germline CDR1 MNHNY, CDR2 SVGAGI (reference sequence). Researchers ran the PCR with 60 Vbeta and 13 Jbeta primers. Authors' analysis steps: An analysis that came later counted 80 million or so unique TCR beta chains, 10 million to 12 million shared. Generated by immunoSEQ multiplex PCR, the TCRdb table keeps only in-frame clones and is missing some. V and J calls plus clone size are reproduced from that table; the DNA served to infer D and trimming. The sample carries 110,000 to 150,000 clones, 75% to 90% recorded once. This sample is drawn from a study of cytomegalovirus exposure and HLA in healthy donors. Notes on the study in general: The authors later linked a missense DCLRE1C variant to TCR beta V- and J-gene trimming.

This chain uses TRBV6-6 with TRBJ2-7; 9 nucleotides line up with TRBD2. The material sequenced was PBMCs. The source is a female donor in good health and CMV-seronegative. CDR3 region: CASSYPSGAYEQYF. CDR3 DNA: TGTGCCAGCAGTTACCCTAGCGGGGCCTACGAGCAGTACTTC.